These 14 T cell receptor beta chains were all obtained from the same sample, sequenced in a study of blood T cell repertoires in COVID-19. Produced via immunoSEQ multiplex PCR; TCRdb's table is partial and in-frame only. The table shows tens of thousands of clones, with approximately 84% occurring only once. The sequenced sample consisted of peripheral blood. These receptors originate from a human donor in a cohort sampled during active COVID-19.

This clone was detected only once. The chain joins TRBV18 to TRBJ2-7; 9 bases agree with TRBD1. Trimming removed 1 base from V and 0 bases from J; junction bases left unmatched: 7. The CDR3 has 17 amino acids. The germline CDR1 and CDR2 sequences are KGHSH and LQKENI. Written as DNA, the CDR3 is TGTGCCAGCTCACCACTCGGGACAGGGTTTAGCTCCTACGAGCAGTACTTC. Protein product: CASSPLGTGFSSYEQYF. The full variable domain, with the rest looked up from reference TRBV18 and TRBJ2-7, is NAGVMQNPRHLVRRRGQEARLRCSPMKGHSHVYWYRQLPEEGLKFMVYLQKENIIDESGMPKERFSAEFPKEGPSILRIQQVVRGDSAAYFCASSPLGTGFSSYEQYFGPGTRLTVT.

The V gene is TRBV2, the J gene TRBJ2-7, with D possibly TRBD1 on 6 matching bases. Germline CDR1 and CDR2: SNHLY and FYNNEI. The length of the CDR3 is 14 residues. The ends were cut back, 0 bases at V and 7 bases at J, with 13 bases in the middle. This chain's CDR3 is CASSEAIQGNEQYF. The CDR3, as DNA: TGTGCCAGCAGTGAAGCTATACAGGGAAATGAGCAGTACTTC. Drawing the rest from reference TRBV2 and TRBJ2-7, the complete variable domain is EPEVTQTPSHQVTQMGQEVILRCVPISNHLYFYWYRQILGQKVEFLVSFYNNEISEKSEIFDDQFSVERPDGSNFTLKIRSTKLEDSAMYFCASSEAIQGNEQYFGPGTRLTVT.

The rearrangement links TRBV4-1 to TRBJ2-5; weak D call: TRBD2 (6 bases). Per germline, CDR1 MGHRA and CDR2 YSYEKL. V lost 4 bases and J 5 bases, leaving 14 bases between the germline ends. The CDR3 consists of 14 residues. CDR3 loop: CASSLGEARETQYF. The CDR3, as DNA: TGCGCCAGCAGCCTCGGGGAGGCCAGGGAGACCCAGTACTTC.

The chain links TRBV11-2 to TRBJ2-3; D call uncertain. This CDR3 comprises 12 residues. Germline CDR1 and CDR2: SGHAT and FQNNGV. The V end was cut by 1 base, the J end by 6 bases, with 5 bases between. The CDR3 nucleotides read TGTGCCAGCAGCTTAGCGGAGGATACGCAGTATTTT. Residues: CASSLAEDTQYF.

J is TRBJ1-2 and V is TRBV2; 7 nucleotides align to TRBD1. Germline V CDR1 and CDR2: SNHLY, FYNNEI. There are 13 residues in the CDR3. J gave up 5 bases and V 8 bases, and 8 bases lay outside the gene matches. The DNA for the CDR3 is TGTGCCAGCGGGACAGCGGTGGAGTATGGCTACACCTTC. Translated: CASGTAVEYGYTF.

J is TRBJ2-2 and V is TRBV5-1; tentative D call: TRBD2 (6 bases). Trimming cost V 4 bases and J 3 bases, with 13 bases left between them. The CDR3 contains 15 residues. Germline V lookup: CDR1 SGHRS, CDR2 YFSETQ. The DNA of the CDR3 is TGCGCCAGCAGCCAGGACTACAAGGACACCGGGGAGCTGTTTTTT. Encoded protein: CASSQDYKDTGELFF.

The rearrangement joins TRBV6-5 to TRBJ2-1; 8 bases are shared with TRBD1. J was trimmed by 2 bases and V by 8 bases; bases with no gene match: 8. This CDR3 is built from 15 residues. Germline V gene sequence: CDR1 MNHEY, CDR2 SVGAGI. CDR3 coding DNA: TGTGCCAGCCGGGGCCCAGGGGGCGCCTACAATGAGCAGTTCTTC. Residues: CASRGPGGAYNEQFF.

This clone appeared a few times. The rearrangement links TRBV5-4 to TRBJ1-1; 8 nucleotides line up with TRBD1. Per germline, CDR1 SGHNT and CDR2 YYREEE (reference sequence). The CDR3 covers 14 residues. Unmatched junction bases numbered 7, after V lost 4 bases and J lost 5 bases. CDR3 in amino acids: CASSPDREDTEAFF. CDR3 nucleotide sequence: TGTGCCAGCAGCCCGGACAGGGAAGATACTGAAGCTTTCTTT.

This clone was seen only a few times. This rearrangement joins TRBV5-1 to TRBJ2-3; D might be TRBD1 (6 bases). This CDR3 is built from 14 residues. Trimming pared 4 bases from V and 6 bases from J, leaving 15 bases between. Germline V lookup: CDR1 SGHRS, CDR2 YFSETQ. The CDR3, as DNA: TGCGCCAGCAGCCTCGGACAGACCTTGGATACGCAGTATTTT. This encodes CASSLGQTLDTQYF.

V and J are TRBV5-1 and TRBJ2-3, with 7 bases identical to TRBD2. CDR3 length: 14 residues. In germline, CDR1 is SGHRS, CDR2 YFSETQ. V was pared by 0 bases and J by 7 bases, with 5 bases of the junction left unmatched. The CDR3 region is CASSLEGTTNTQYF. The CDR3 nucleotides are TGCGCCAGCAGCTTGGAGGGGACTACTAATACGCAGTATTTT.

Points on this clone: At the DNA level, this CDR3 is encoded by other sequences in the same sample as well. The chain combines TRBV3-1 (or the pseudogene TRBV3-2) with TRBJ2-2; TRBD1 is a possible D gene (5 bases). V lost 1 base to trimming and J lost 6 bases, with 9 bases between them. The CDR3 covers 14 residues. Per the germline V gene, CDR1 is LGHDT and CDR2 is YNNKEL (reference sequence). CDR3 nucleotides: TGTGCCAGCAGCCAAGCAGGGAATGCCGGGGAGCTGTTTTTT. Translating gives CASSQAGNAGELFF.

The chain links TRBV6-2 or TRBV6-3 to TRBJ2-3; D is undetermined. V was trimmed by 4 bases and J by 3 bases, leaving 2 bases between them. Germline V gene data show CDR1 as MNHEY and CDR2 as SVGEGT. CDR3 length equals 11 residues. The chain's CDR3 is CASSSTDTQYF. The CDR3 coding sequence is TGTGCCAGCAGTTCAACAGATACGCAGTATTTT.

V usage is TRBV10-3 and J usage is TRBJ2-1; TRBD2 is a possible D gene (6 bases). CDR1 is ENHRY, CDR2 SYGVKD, per germline. V lost 7 bases and J 6 bases, leaving 7 bases between the germline ends. The CDR3 is 11 amino acids. The CDR3 sequence: CAIMRGNEQFF. For the CDR3, the DNA is TGTGCCATCATGCGGGGCAATGAGCAGTTCTTC.

The V and J genes are TRBV5-4 and TRBJ1-2, with D hard to call. CDR1 SGHNT and CDR2 YYREEE come from the germline V gene (reference sequence). The V end lost 3 bases, the J end lost 3 bases, and 9 bases lay between the germline ends. This CDR3 is built from 13 residues. CDR3 in amino acids: CASSSTGDYGYTF. The CDR3 DNA follows: TGTGCCAGCAGCTCGACTGGTGACTATGGCTACACCTTC.